This T cell receptor beta chain was observed in a study of spatial heterogeneity in lung cancer. Study details: There were consistently more beta-chain sequences detected than alpha-chain sequences.

Described time point: sample taken at primary tumor resection. Untreated early-stage non-small cell lung cancer patients, about 70 in total, were the donors. From tumor, nontumor lung or frozen PBMC, whole RNA was taken unsorted for sequencing. This clonotype occurred many times. The antigen is unknown. Within a library made for alpha chains, this beta chain is off target, and its count is uninformative. MiXCR, applied by TCRdb to the 5' RACE reads, yields one record per CDR3 protein. The sample lists around 5,100 distinct CDR3 sequences, 4% to 6% occurring once. CDR3 size: 12 residues. V dropped 3 bases and J dropped 1 base, with 6 bases sitting between them. Germline CDR1 and CDR2: SQVTM and ANQGSEA. General study findings and limits: Expanded intratumoral alpha and beta TCR counts tracked tumor mutation counts. Quantities of ubiquitous and regional expanded TCRs paralleled ubiquitous and regional nonsynonymous mutations, respectively.

The sequences come from lung tumor tissue, collected at surgery. This TCR was sampled from a male donor with early-stage non-small cell lung cancer. The chain couples TRBV29-1 to TRBJ1-2; D might be TRBD1 (6 bases). The CDR3 region has the DNA TGCAGCGTTGAGGACAGTAACTATGGCTACACCTTC. Its translation: CSVEDSNYGYTF.